This T cell receptor beta chain originates from a study of cytomegalovirus exposure and HLA in healthy donors. Losses at the gene ends were 3 bases for V and 7 bases for J; bases not matched to a gene: 18. CDR1 KGHSH and CDR2 LQKENI come from the germline V gene. This CDR3 contains 19 residues. 60 Vbeta and 13 Jbeta primers were used in PCR. The assay was immunoSEQ multiplex PCR, and TCRdb's table has in-frame clones only and misses some. The table lists around 100,000 clones, approximately 70% of them singletons, with approximately 8.6% in the top ten. Whole-study results and caveats: Presence/absence results assume similar sequencing depth per donor, which may not hold. V- and J-gene trimming of TCR beta was linked (in a later analysis) to a missense DCLRE1C variant.

Notes on this clone: Antigen specificity is unknown.

This clonotype originated in a man aged 30-40 years in good health and CMV-seropositive. Specimen: PBMCs. The chain employs TRBV18 and TRBJ2-3; 11 positions agree with TRBD2. CDR3 DNA: TGTGCCAGCTCACCGCTAGCCATAGCGGGAGGGGCAACTAAGAATACGCAGTATTTT. As protein: CASSPLAIAGGATKNTQYF.